A selection of T cell receptor beta chains follows, all from one sample in a study of blood T cell repertoires in COVID-19. Sequenced by immunoSEQ multiplex PCR; TCRdb stores in-frame clones only, minus some. Of approximately 300,000 clones detected, nearly 90% appear once; the ten largest clones hold around 1.9%. Material for sequencing was peripheral blood. These receptor sequences come from a woman aged 25-40 years with COVID-19, enrolled during active disease. The CDR3 runs from the conserved cysteine through the conserved F or W. Fields, in order: clone size, J gene, V gene, CDR3 length, D gene, CDR3 DNA, CDR3 protein. D genes are given only for firm matches. Clone size, where shown, is once, few, many, or a class for clones that have expanded.

once,TRBJ2-1,TRBV5-4,15,TRBD2,TGTGCCAGCAGCTTACTAGCGGGGGTTTTTAATGAGCAGTTCTTC,CASSLLAGVFNEQFF
-,TRBJ2-1,TRBV20-1,11,-,TGCAGTGCTCGACTCTACAATGAGCAGTTCTTC,CSARLYNEQFF
-,TRBJ2-6,TRBV5-6,16,TRBD1,TGTGCCAGCAGCCCCTGGACAGGGACTGGGGCCAACGTCCTGACTTTC,CASSPWTGTGANVLTF
-,TRBJ1-2,TRBV27,12,-,TGTGCCAGCAGTTTTGGACAGTCTGGCTACACCTTC,CASSFGQSGYTF
-,TRBJ2-5,TRBV7-8,14,TRBD1,TGTGCCAGCAGCCGAAGGACAGGGCAAGAGACCCAGTACTTC,CASSRRTGQETQYF
-,TRBJ1-4,TRBV9,14,-,TGTGCCAGCAGCGTAGCTGGGGAGTCAGAAAAACTGTTTTTT,CASSVAGESEKLFF
-,TRBJ1-6,TRBV14,18,-,TGTGCCAGCAGCCAAGATCTGGGGGGGCAGGGCCTCTATTCACCCCTCCACTTT,CASSQDLGGQGLYSPLHF
-,TRBJ2-1,TRBV5-5,18,TRBD2,TGTGCCAGCAGCTTCAGGGGATTCCTAGCGGGGGGCTACAATGAGCAGTTCTTC,CASSFRGFLAGGYNEQFF
-,TRBJ2-5,TRBV19,16,-,TGTGCCAGTAGTTGGACGGGCGGGGCGAACCAAGAGACCCAGTACTTC,CASSWTGGANQETQYF
-,TRBJ2-1,TRBV6-2/TRBV6-3,14,-,TGTGCCAGCAGTTATCACAGGGTGGAGGATGAGCAGTTCTTC,CASSYHRVEDEQFF
-,TRBJ1-4,TRBV6-5,15,-,TGTGCCAGCAGGGACCGGGGGGCGGCTAATGAAAAACTGTTTTTT,CASRDRGAANEKLFF
-,TRBJ1-2,TRBV4-2,15,-,TGTGCCAGCAGCCAAGAGTCAGGGGCTGGGGGAGGCTACACCTTC,CASSQESGAGGGYTF
-,TRBJ1-6,TRBV6-5,14,-,TGTGCCAGCAGTCCTGCCGGACTTCATTCACCCCTCCACTTT,CASSPAGLHSPLHF
-,TRBJ1-2,TRBV2,16,-,TGTGCCAGCAGTTTTGACACCGGACAACTCAACTATGGCTACACCTTC,CASSFDTGQLNYGYTF
once,TRBJ1-3,TRBV11-2,15,TRBD1,TGTGCCAGCAGGGGACAGTCCCACTCTGGAAACACCATATATTTT,CASRGQSHSGNTIYF
-,TRBJ1-1,TRBV9,14,-,TGTGCCAGCAGCGGGAGGTTAGGTCGGACTGAAGCTTTCTTT,CASSGRLGRTEAFF
once,TRBJ1-1,TRBV7-2,15,-,TGTGCCAGCAGGAAAGACAGGCTTAGGAACACTGAAGCTTTCTTT,CASRKDRLRNTEAFF
-,TRBJ1-1,TRBV2,14,TRBD1,TGTGCGTCCAAAGGACAGGGGGCGAGTACTGAAGCTTTCTTT,CASKGQGASTEAFF
-,TRBJ2-1,TRBV19,15,TRBD2,TGTGCCAGTAGTGTGACTAGCGGGGGGCGGGGTGAGCAGTTCTTC,CASSVTSGGRGEQFF
-,TRBJ1-1,TRBV27,15,-,TGTGCCACCTCAGCCGCCGGGACACGGAACACTGAAGCTTTCTTT,CATSAAGTRNTEAFF
-,TRBJ1-5,TRBV7-2,14,-,TGTGCCAGCAGCTTATCCGGGGGGACTCAGCCCCAGCATTTT,CASSLSGGTQPQHF
-,TRBJ1-2,TRBV9,15,-,TGTGCCAGCAGCGCTCCAGACGCGGGAAACTATGGCTACACCTTC,CASSAPDAGNYGYTF
-,TRBJ2-1,TRBV5-4,15,TRBD2,TGTGCCAGCAGCTTGACTAGCGGGTCCTACAATGAGCAGTTCTTC,CASSLTSGSYNEQFF
-,TRBJ2-2,TRBV6-2/TRBV6-3,15,TRBD1,TGTGCCAGCAGCCGACAGGGGGCGGACACCGGGGAGCTGTTTTTT,CASSRQGADTGELFF
-,TRBJ2-3,TRBV19,14,-,TGTGCCAGTAGATCTGCCAGTCTAGGATATACGCAGTATTTT,CASRSASLGYTQYF
-,TRBJ1-1,TRBV19,13,-,TGTGCCAGTAGTATGCTGGGGAGCACTGAAGCTTTCTTT,CASSMLGSTEAFF
-,TRBJ1-2,TRBV10-3,14,-,TGTGCCATCGCGGAGTGGGGGGTCGGCTATGGCTACACCTTC,CAIAEWGVGYGYTF
once,TRBJ1-1,TRBV24-1,14,-,TGTGCCACCAGTTCCGGGGGGCGGAACACTGAAGCTTTCTTT,CATSSGGRNTEAFF
-,TRBJ1-4,TRBV5-4,17,-,TGTGCCAGCAGCCGATACACTGGGGTAGGGGCTAATGAAAAACTGTTTTTT,CASSRYTGVGANEKLFF
-,TRBJ1-1,TRBV6-5,12,-,TGTGCCAGCAGCCAAACAGGGCTTGAAGCTTTCTTT,CASSQTGLEAFF
-,TRBJ1-2,TRBV3-1/TRBV3-2,14,-,TGTGCCAGCAGCCAAAATGTCCGAGGCTATGGCTACACCTTC,CASSQNVRGYGYTF
few,TRBJ1-2,TRBV4-1,15,-,TGCGCCAGCAGCCAAGAAGGTGTACAGACCTATGGCTACACCTTC,CASSQEGVQTYGYTF
-,TRBJ1-4,TRBV5-1,15,TRBD1,TGCGCCAGCAGCTTCAACAGGGGGAGGTATGAAAAACTGTTTTTT,CASSFNRGRYEKLFF
-,TRBJ2-7,TRBV30,15,-,TGTGCCTGGAGTGTAGGTACAGGGTCGGGGTCCGAGCAGTACTTC,CAWSVGTGSGSEQYF
-,TRBJ2-2,TRBV4-2,17,TRBD2,TGTGCCAGCAGCCAGGCCGTAGCGGGGGGGCTGGCCGGGGAGCTGTTTTTT,CASSQAVAGGLAGELFF
-,TRBJ1-6,TRBV15,14,-,TGTGCCACCAGCAGAGATGTCGGGTTTGCACCCCTCCACTTT,CATSRDVGFAPLHF
-,TRBJ1-4,TRBV11-2,15,TRBD1,TGTGCCAGCAGCTTCCGGGACAGGGGAAGGGAAAAACTGTTTTTT,CASSFRDRGREKLFF
few,TRBJ2-2,TRBV5-1,16,TRBD1,TGCGCCAGCATACCCGGACAGGGGTTTCCCTCCGGGGAGCTGTTTTTT,CASIPGQGFPSGELFF
-,TRBJ2-5,TRBV3-1/TRBV3-2,13,TRBD2,TGTGCCAGCAGCCAACGGGGGGAGGGGACCCAGTACTTC,CASSQRGEGTQYF
-,TRBJ1-2,TRBV19,14,TRBD1,TGTGCCAGTAGGAAACAGGGGGCTGGCTATGGCTACACCTTC,CASRKQGAGYGYTF
-,TRBJ1-4,TRBV3-1/TRBV3-2,14,TRBD1,TGTGCCAGCAGTCGGGACAGCCTTAATGAAAAACTGTTTTTT,CASSRDSLNEKLFF
-,TRBJ1-1,TRBV19,16,-,TGTGCCAGTAGTATAGATAGCGGGGGCGCGGGCACTGAAGCTTTCTTT,CASSIDSGGAGTEAFF
-,TRBJ2-7,TRBV18,15,-,TGTGCCAGCTCACCAAAGACAGGGACTTTCAACGAGCAGTACTTC,CASSPKTGTFNEQYF
-,TRBJ2-1,TRBV9,18,TRBD2,TGTGCCAGCAGCGCGTTCCGTACCCCGGGGGGGCCTGGAAATGAGCAGTTCTTC,CASSAFRTPGGPGNEQFF
-,TRBJ2-5,TRBV10-3,13,TRBD1,TGTGCCATCCGGGACAGTCTGGGGGAGACCCAGTACTTC,CAIRDSLGETQYF
-,TRBJ1-2,TRBV7-9,14,-,TGTGCCAGCAGCTTAATGAGCGTTGGCTATGGCTACACCTTC,CASSLMSVGYGYTF
-,TRBJ2-3,TRBV6-5,14,-,TGTGCCAGCATGATTGTAGACGGGGCAGATACGCAGTATTTT,CASMIVDGADTQYF
-,TRBJ1-4,TRBV6-1,15,-,TGTGCCAGCAGTGAAGCCGGGGGGCTCGGTGAAAAACTGTTTTTT,CASSEAGGLGEKLFF
-,TRBJ2-7,TRBV14,13,-,TGTGCCAGCAGCCAACGGACACCCCACGAGCAGTACTTC,CASSQRTPHEQYF
-,TRBJ2-5,TRBV19,16,TRBD1,TGTGCCAGTAGACCTCACCCTCAACAGGGGGCGGAGACCCAGTACTTC,CASRPHPQQGAETQYF
-,TRBJ1-2,TRBV5-6,16,TRBD1,TGTGCCAGCAGCACCGGGACAGGGGGCGCCGGCTATGGCTACACCTTC,CASSTGTGGAGYGYTF
-,TRBJ2-7,TRBV3-1/TRBV3-2,16,TRBD2,TGTGCCAGCAGCCAAGGGGGGGCTAGCGGGAGATTACGGCAGTACTTC,CASSQGGASGRLRQYF
-,TRBJ2-5,TRBV10-2,12,TRBD1,TGCGCCAGCAGGACAGGGGAAGAGACCCAGTACTTC,CASRTGEETQYF
-,TRBJ1-4,TRBV2,12,TRBD1,TGTGCCAGCAGTCGGGACAGTGAAAAACTGTTTTTT,CASSRDSEKLFF
-,TRBJ2-1,TRBV9,15,TRBD2,TGTGCCAGCAGCCCCTCACTAGCGGGGTACAATGAGCAGTTCTTC,CASSPSLAGYNEQFF
-,TRBJ1-1,TRBV19,14,-,TGTGCCAGTAGTATCCGCGGGATGAACACTGAAGCTTTCTTT,CASSIRGMNTEAFF
-,TRBJ2-3,TRBV13,14,-,TGTGCCATTCCGCTGGGGGGGCGTGTAGATACGCAGTATTTT,CAIPLGGRVDTQYF
-,TRBJ1-2,TRBV6-6,17,TRBD1,TGTGCCAGCAGTCCCCTGGTTTCCTTTGACAGGGGTAACGGCTACACCTTC,CASSPLVSFDRGNGYTF
-,TRBJ1-4,TRBV11-2,15,-,TGTGCCAGCAGCTTAGCCGACCCGACAGCTGAAAAACTGTTTTTT,CASSLADPTAEKLFF
-,TRBJ2-4,TRBV18,17,TRBD2,TGTGCCAGCTCACCGCCACTAGCGGGGGCGGCCAAAAACATTCAGTACTTC,CASSPPLAGAAKNIQYF